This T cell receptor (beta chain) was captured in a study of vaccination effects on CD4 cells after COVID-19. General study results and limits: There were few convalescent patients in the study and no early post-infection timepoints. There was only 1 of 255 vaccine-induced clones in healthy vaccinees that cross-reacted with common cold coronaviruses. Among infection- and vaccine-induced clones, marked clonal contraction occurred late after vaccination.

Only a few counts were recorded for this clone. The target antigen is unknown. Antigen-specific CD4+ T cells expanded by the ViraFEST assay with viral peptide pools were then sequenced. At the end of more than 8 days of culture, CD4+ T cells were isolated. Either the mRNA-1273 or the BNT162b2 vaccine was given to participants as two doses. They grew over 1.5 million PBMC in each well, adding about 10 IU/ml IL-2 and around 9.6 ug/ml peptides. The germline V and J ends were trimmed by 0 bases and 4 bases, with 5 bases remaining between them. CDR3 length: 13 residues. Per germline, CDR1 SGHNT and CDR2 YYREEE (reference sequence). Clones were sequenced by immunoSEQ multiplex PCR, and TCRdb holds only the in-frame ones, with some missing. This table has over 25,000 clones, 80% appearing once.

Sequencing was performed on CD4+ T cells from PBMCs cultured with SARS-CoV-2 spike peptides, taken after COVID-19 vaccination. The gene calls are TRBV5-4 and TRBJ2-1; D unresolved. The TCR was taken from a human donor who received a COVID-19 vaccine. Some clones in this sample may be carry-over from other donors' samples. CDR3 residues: CASSLDEYNEQFF. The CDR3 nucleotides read TGTGCCAGCAGCTTGGATGAGTACAATGAGCAGTTCTTC. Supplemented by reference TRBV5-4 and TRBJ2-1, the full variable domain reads ETGVTQSPTHLIKTRGQQVTLRCSSQSGHNTVSWYQQALGQGPQFIFQYYREEENGRGNFPPRFSGLQFPNYSSELNVNALELDDSALYLCASSLDEYNEQFFGPGTRLTVL.